The source of this T cell receptor beta chain is a study of beta chain features in type 1 diabetes. Blood was drawn once from each donor into heparinised tubes. The draws averaged approximately 110 mL. TCRB transcripts that were expressed got sequenced, as all of the isolated RNA had been reverse transcribed. Clones were read by immunoSEQ multiplex PCR, and TCRdb kept only the in-frame ones, dropping some. This table holds 30,000 to 45,000 clones, roughly two thirds found once. This TCR was sampled from a woman in her 30s in good health. Sequenced input: Tregs from blood.

The CDR3 nucleotides read TGTGCCAGCAGCGGGAGCGGGAGGCCCCCTCAGTTCTTC. It specifies CASSGSGRPPQFF. The rearrangement uses TRBV11-2 and TRBJ2-1, with 9 bases that match TRBD2. Germline trimming cut 5 bases from V and 13 bases from J; bases unmatched to any gene: 9. CDR3 length: 13 residues. The germline V gene has CDR1 SGHAT and CDR2 FQNNGV.